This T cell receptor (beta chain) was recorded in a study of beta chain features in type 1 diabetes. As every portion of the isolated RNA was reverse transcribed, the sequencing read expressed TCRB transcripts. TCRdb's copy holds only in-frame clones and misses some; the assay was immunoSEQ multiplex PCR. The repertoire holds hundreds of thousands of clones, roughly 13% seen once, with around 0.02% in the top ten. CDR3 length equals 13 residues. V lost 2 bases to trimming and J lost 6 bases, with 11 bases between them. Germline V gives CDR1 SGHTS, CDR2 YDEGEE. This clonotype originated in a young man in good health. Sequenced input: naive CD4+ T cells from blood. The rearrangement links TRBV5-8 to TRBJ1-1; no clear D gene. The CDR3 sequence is CASSLYNMAEAFF. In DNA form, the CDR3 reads TGTGCCAGCAGCTTATATAACATGGCTGAAGCTTTCTTT.